Listed below are T cell receptor beta chains from one sample, sequenced in a study of beta chain features in type 1 diabetes. The assay was immunoSEQ multiplex PCR, and TCRdb's table has in-frame clones only and misses some. The sample has some 660,000 clones; roughly 13% are singletons. The sample was naive CD4+ T cells from blood. Source of these receptors: a man aged 18 to 29 with type 1 diabetes. Both conserved end residues are part of each CDR3. D genes are given only for firm matches. Clone size is not always given. Where it is, it says once, few, many or a class for expanded clones.

J gene | D gene | V gene | clone size | CDR3 protein | CDR3 DNA
TRBJ1-1 | . | TRBV2 | . | CASTPVNMNTEAFF | TGTGCCAGCACCCCGGTCAACATGAACACTGAAGCTTTCTTT
TRBJ1-1 | TRBD1 | TRBV19 | . | CASTRQGNTEAFF | TGTGCCAGTACTAGACAGGGTAACACTGAAGCTTTCTTT
TRBJ1-6 | . | TRBV30 | . | CAWTGGGGRNSPLHF | TGTGCCTGGACCGGTGGGGGGGGTAGAAATTCACCCCTCCACTTT
TRBJ1-1 | . | TRBV30 | . | CAWSVRAGVLNTEAFF | TGTGCCTGGAGTGTACGGGCAGGCGTTCTGAACACTGAAGCTTTCTTT
TRBJ1-2 | . | TRBV14 | few | CASSQGPLYWGYTF | TGTGCCAGCAGCCAAGGCCCCCTTTATTGGGGCTACACCTTC
TRBJ2-1 | TRBD2 | TRBV11-2 | . | CASSSPPSGRRNEQFF | TGTGCCAGCTCGTCCCCCCCTAGCGGGAGAAGGAATGAGCAGTTCTTC
TRBJ1-1 | . | TRBV6-5 | . | CASTWQSEAFF | TGTGCCAGCACTTGGCAATCTGAAGCTTTCTTT
TRBJ2-7 | . | TRBV9 | few | CASSAVDYGEQYF | TGTGCCAGCAGCGCTGTGGACTACGGAGAGCAGTACTTC
TRBJ2-1 | . | TRBV2 | . | CASPPTSSDEQFF | TGTGCCAGCCCTCCCACGAGTAGCGATGAGCAGTTCTTC
TRBJ2-5 | . | TRBV7-9 | . | CASSILRGQRETQYF | TGTGCCAGCAGCATCCTACGGGGGCAGAGAGAGACCCAGTACTTC